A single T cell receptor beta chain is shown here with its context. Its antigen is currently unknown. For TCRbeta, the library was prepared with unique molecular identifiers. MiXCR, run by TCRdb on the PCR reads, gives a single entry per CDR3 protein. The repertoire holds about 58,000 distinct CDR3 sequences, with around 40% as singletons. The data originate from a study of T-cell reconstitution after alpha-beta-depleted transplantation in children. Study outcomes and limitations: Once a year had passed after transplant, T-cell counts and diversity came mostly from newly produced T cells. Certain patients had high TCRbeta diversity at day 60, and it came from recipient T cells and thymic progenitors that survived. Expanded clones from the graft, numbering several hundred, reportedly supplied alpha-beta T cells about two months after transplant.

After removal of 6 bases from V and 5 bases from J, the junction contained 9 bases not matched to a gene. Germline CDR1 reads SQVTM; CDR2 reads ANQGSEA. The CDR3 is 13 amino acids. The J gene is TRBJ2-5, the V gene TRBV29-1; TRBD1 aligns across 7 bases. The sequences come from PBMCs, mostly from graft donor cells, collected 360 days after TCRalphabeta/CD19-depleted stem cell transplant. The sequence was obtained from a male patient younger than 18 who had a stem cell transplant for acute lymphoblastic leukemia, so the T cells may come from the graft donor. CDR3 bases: TGCAGCGTGGGGACAGCCTCAAAGGAGACCCAGTACTTC. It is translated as CSVGTASKETQYF.